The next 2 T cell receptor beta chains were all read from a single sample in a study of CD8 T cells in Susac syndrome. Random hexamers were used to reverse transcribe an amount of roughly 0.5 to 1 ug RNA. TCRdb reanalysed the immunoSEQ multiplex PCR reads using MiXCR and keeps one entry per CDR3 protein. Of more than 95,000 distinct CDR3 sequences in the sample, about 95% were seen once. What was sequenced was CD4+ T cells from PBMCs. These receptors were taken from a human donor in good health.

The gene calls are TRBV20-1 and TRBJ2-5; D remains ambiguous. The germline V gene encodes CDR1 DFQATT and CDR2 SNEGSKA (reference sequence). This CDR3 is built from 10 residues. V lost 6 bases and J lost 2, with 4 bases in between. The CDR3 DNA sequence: TGCAGTGCATTACAAGAGACCCAGTACTTC. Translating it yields CSALQETQYF.

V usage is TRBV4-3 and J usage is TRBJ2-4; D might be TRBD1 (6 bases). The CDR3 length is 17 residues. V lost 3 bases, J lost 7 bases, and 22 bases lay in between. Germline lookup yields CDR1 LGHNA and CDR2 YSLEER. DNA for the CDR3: TGCGCCAGCAGCCAGACAACAGGGATGACGGGCCGGAACATTCAGTACTTC. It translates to CASSQTTGMTGRNIQYF.